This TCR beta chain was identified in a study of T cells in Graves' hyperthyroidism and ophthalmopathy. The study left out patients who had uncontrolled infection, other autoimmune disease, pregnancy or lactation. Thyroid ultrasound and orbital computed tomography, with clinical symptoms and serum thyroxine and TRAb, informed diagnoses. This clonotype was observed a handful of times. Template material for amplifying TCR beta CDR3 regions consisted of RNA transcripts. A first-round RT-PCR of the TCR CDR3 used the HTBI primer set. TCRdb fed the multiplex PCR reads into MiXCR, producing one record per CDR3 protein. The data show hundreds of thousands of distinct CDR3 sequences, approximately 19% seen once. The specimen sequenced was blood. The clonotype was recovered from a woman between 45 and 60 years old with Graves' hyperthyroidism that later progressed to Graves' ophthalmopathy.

CDR3 sequence: CSAREVGRYTEAFF. The CDR3 region has the DNA TGCAGTGCTAGGGAGGTAGGGAGGTACACTGAAGCTTTCTTT. The V call is TRBV20-1, the J call TRBJ1-1; the D is unclear. CDR1 and CDR2 (germline): DFQATT, SNEGSKA (reference sequence). With 3 bases removed from V and 3 bases from J, the gap between germline ends came to 14 bases. The CDR3 has 14 amino acids.